This T cell receptor (beta chain) stems from a study of T cell responses to AZD1222 COVID-19 vaccine (dated by TCRdb to 2020 to 2023). Regarding the study in general: AZD1222 recipients with second doses at about 4 weeks or about 12 weeks were pooled, because spike-specific TCR depth and breadth did not differ between schedules. Trial participants were enrolled by age into 18-55, 56-69 and 70-plus year subgroups, with 148, 28 and 57 TCR-sequenced participants respectively. TCR sequencing covered some 250 trial participants: about 210 given two doses of AZD1222 and 26 given two doses of MenACWY control vaccine.

The germline V gene (reference sequence) supplies CDR1 GTSNPN and CDR2 SVGIG. The CDR3 runs 14 amino acids, cysteine and phenylalanine included. Only the CDR3 portion is preserved as DNA: 42 bases, with reading frame beginning at the first base. V is cut back by 4 bases and J by 3 bases, with 8 bases in the junction unmatched. Study-wide conclusions, independent of this receptor: Because no day 14 peak-response samples were available, the repertoires could be characterized only after the peak T cell response. The 56-69-year group was small, and its depth increase did not reach significance, likely because of low power. The whole spike protein was spanned by vaccine-associated CD4 TCRs, and dominant responses were seen in regions 160-218 and 743-854. Nearly half of unique spike-specific TCRs reportedly recognized epitopes outside regions mutated in the B.1.351 and B.1.1.7 variants. Conclusions about previously exposed vaccinees are limited because only six or seven AZD1222 recipients were SARS-CoV-2 seropositive at baseline. Spike-specific TCR breadth and depth rose significantly after two AZD1222 doses compared with day 0 and with MenACWY recipients. Most participants were white British and females outnumbered males, and the authors suggested that clonal diversity may have been underestimated.

Notes on this clone: What antigen it recognizes has not been identified. The input lacks base qualities; no much larger clone sits a single base away.

Read against the paper, the sample's time point label means: baseline before first vaccination. Vaccinee samples were obtained from the UK trials COV001 and COV002, which included a single-blind randomized controlled phase 2/3 trial of AZD1222 (ChAdOx1 nCoV-19) in healthy adults. For TCRbeta chain sequencing, PBMC samples from trial participants were taken at day 0 and at day 28 after the second dose. The CDR3 regions of human TCRbeta chains were analyzed by immunosequencing. The published analysis was carried out like this. TCRs in the repertoires were matched against a reference library of SARS-CoV-2-specific TCRs that had been generated with the MIRA antigen-specificity platform. Breadth was defined as the fraction of unique TCRs that were SARS-CoV-2-associated. Depth was defined as the fraction of total T cells that were SARS-CoV-2-associated. Each spike-specific TCR was assigned to its reactive spike region and to a CD4 or CD8 class using the MIRA data. Log10-transformed breadth and depth values were compared by one-way ANOVA with Sidak's multiple comparisons tests. The clones in this table, taken by TCRdb from immuneACCESS, are in-frame only. Not every clone is retained; where verified, under half of the shortfall comes from an unresolved V gene, and the cause of the rest is unknown. V, J and clone size derive from that table, while D and trimming were established from the DNA sequence. Within this sample are about 140,000 clones, with 84% of them counted one time only. The ten largest account for about 4% of the sample.

The sequenced sample was peripheral blood, obtained on day 0 of AZD1222 vaccination. This TCR came from an adult in good health. The chain joins TRBV30 to TRBJ1-2, and 7 junctional nucleotides match TRBD1. The CDR3 region has the sequence CAWIPGGTDYGYTF. The DNA sequence reads TGTGCCTGGATACCAGGGGGGACAGACTATGGCTACACCTTC.